This T cell receptor beta chain was captured in a study of control samples from healthy donors and cancer patients. The data were produced by immunoSEQ multiplex PCR, yet TCRdb's version contains in-frame clones alone and is incomplete. The data contain approximately 60,000 clones, about nine tenths of them singletons. V lost 0 bases to trimming and J lost 1 base, with 9 bases between them. Germline V gene lookup returns CDR1 SGHTA and CDR2 FQGNSA. The length of the CDR3 is 15 residues. The sequenced sample consisted of PBMCs. The rearrangement joins TRBV7-2 to TRBJ2-5, with D possibly called TRBD1 or TRBD2 (6 bases each). The sequence derives from a woman in her fifties or sixties with colorectal cancer. The CDR3 here is CASSLAPGAQETQYF. As DNA, the CDR3 is TGTGCCAGCAGCTTAGCGCCGGGGGCCCAAGAGACCCAGTACTTC.